These T cell receptor beta chains were read from a single sample in a study of T cell changes during pregnancy in multiple sclerosis. Profiled with immunoSEQ multiplex PCR; TCRdb holds only in-frame clones, not every one. The profile shows under 95,000 clones, about 90% of them singletons. Sequences were derived from CD4+ T cells from peripheral blood mononuclear cells, sampled before pregnancy. The source is a female donor with multiple sclerosis, enrolled in a pregnancy study. Both conserved end residues are part of each CDR3. The order of the fields is V gene, J gene, clone size, D gene, CDR3 DNA, CDR3 protein. The D gene is left open where the match is weak. Where a row states a size, it is once, few, many or the class of an expanded clone; other rows omit it.

V gene: TRBV25-1
J gene: TRBJ1-5
clone size: NA
D gene: TRBD1
CDR3 DNA: TGTGCCAGCAGCCGCAAATCCTCGACAGGGCCGAATCAGCCCCAGCATTTT
CDR3 protein: CASSRKSSTGPNQPQHF

V gene: TRBV19
J gene: TRBJ1-1
clone size: NA
D gene: NA
CDR3 DNA: TGTGCCAGTAGTATAGATGTTCGGGGTGAAGCTTTCTTT
CDR3 protein: CASSIDVRGEAFF

V gene: TRBV7-9
J gene: TRBJ1-3
clone size: NA
D gene: TRBD1
CDR3 DNA: TGTGCCAGCAGCGCCGCGGGACAGTTTTCCGGAAACACCATATATTTT
CDR3 protein: CASSAAGQFSGNTIYF

V gene: TRBV15
J gene: TRBJ2-5
clone size: once
D gene: NA
CDR3 DNA: TGTGCCACCAGCAGAGATTCACAAGAGACCCAGTACTTC
CDR3 protein: CATSRDSQETQYF

V gene: TRBV5-8
J gene: TRBJ2-3
clone size: NA
D gene: NA
CDR3 DNA: TGTGCCAGCAGCTCTGGGCGGGTGGATAGCACAGATACGCAGTATTTT
CDR3 protein: CASSSGRVDSTDTQYF

V gene: TRBV5-1
J gene: TRBJ2-1
clone size: NA
D gene: NA
CDR3 DNA: TGCGCCAGCAGCTTAGGGGCGGGGAGCTCCTACAATGAGCAGTTCTTC
CDR3 protein: CASSLGAGSSYNEQFF

V gene: TRBV6-5
J gene: TRBJ2-3
clone size: NA
D gene: NA
CDR3 DNA: TGTGCCAGCAGGATCACGGGAAGCACAGATACGCAGTATTTT
CDR3 protein: CASRITGSTDTQYF

V gene: TRBV5-1
J gene: TRBJ2-6
clone size: NA
D gene: TRBD1
CDR3 DNA: TGCGCCAGCACCGGGACAGGGGCATCTGGGGCCAACGTCCTGACTTTC
CDR3 protein: CASTGTGASGANVLTF

V gene: TRBV10-3
J gene: TRBJ1-2
clone size: once
D gene: NA
CDR3 DNA: TGTGCCATCAAAGGGGAATTCGACGGCTACACCTTC
CDR3 protein: CAIKGEFDGYTF

V gene: TRBV30
J gene: TRBJ2-2
clone size: NA
D gene: NA
CDR3 DNA: TGTGCCTGGGACCGACTAGGAGGCACCGGGGAGCTGTTTTTT
CDR3 protein: CAWDRLGGTGELFF

V gene: TRBV13
J gene: TRBJ1-5
clone size: NA
D gene: NA
CDR3 DNA: TGTGCCAGCAGCTTGTCCAGGGTCGGCAATCAGCCCCAGCATTTT
CDR3 protein: CASSLSRVGNQPQHF

V gene: TRBV6-5
J gene: TRBJ2-2
clone size: NA
D gene: TRBD1
CDR3 DNA: TGTGCCAGCAGTCACGGGGACAGGCGGGGCGGGGAGCTGTTTTTT
CDR3 protein: CASSHGDRRGGELFF

V gene: TRBV6-5
J gene: TRBJ2-7
clone size: few
D gene: NA
CDR3 DNA: TGTGCCAGCAGTCGGGGCGGGGCCTACGAGCAGTACTTC
CDR3 protein: CASSRGGAYEQYF